Below, 13 T cell receptor beta chains from the same sample are listed, as sequenced in a study of T cells in Graves' hyperthyroidism and ophthalmopathy. Researchers amplified the TCR beta CDR3 regions from RNA transcripts. Researchers ran a first-round RT-PCR on the TCR CDR3 using the HTBI primer set. TCRdb reprocessed the multiplex PCR reads with MiXCR, giving one entry per CDR3 protein. The sample has under 350,000 distinct CDR3 sequences, roughly an eighth seen once. The specimen sequenced was blood. These receptors came from a woman aged 40 to 50 with Graves' hyperthyroidism.

The chain links TRBV20-1 to TRBJ2-7, with D perhaps matching TRBD1 (6 bases). Germline CDR1 is DFQATT and CDR2 is SNEGSKA (reference sequence). V was trimmed by 3 bases and J by 3 bases, leaving 18 bases between them. This CDR3 contains 15 residues. The CDR3 here is CSARDSCEGFYEQYF. For the CDR3, the DNA is TGCAGTGCTAGGGACAGCTGCGAGGGATTCTACGAGCAGTACTTC.

The sample holds many counts of this clonotype. The chain is built from TRBV20-1 and TRBJ1-2, with unresolved D. Trimming left V 4 bases short and J 3 bases short, with 9 bases between. Germline CDR1 and CDR2: DFQATT and SNEGSKA (reference sequence). The CDR3 is 12 amino acids. The CDR3 DNA is TGCAGTGCTACCAGAGTGTACTATGGCTACACCTTC. Translating it yields CSATRVYYGYTF.

This clonotype has ten or more counts. The chain couples TRBV6-1 to TRBJ2-2; a weak D match, TRBD2 (6 bases). Germline CDR1 reads MNHNS; CDR2 reads SASEGT. V gave up 6 bases and J gave up 4 bases, with 15 bases separating them. The length of the CDR3 is 15 residues. The CDR3 region is CASSPRDFPTGELFF. The CDR3 coding sequence is TGTGCCAGCAGCCCACGGGACTTCCCCACCGGGGAGCTGTTTTTT.

This sequence joins TRBV30 and TRBJ2-3; D is ambiguous. V dropped 4 bases and J dropped 0 bases, with 8 bases sitting between them. This CDR3 has 13 residues. CDR1 and CDR2 (germline): GTSNPN, SVGIG (reference sequence). The CDR3 loop reads CAWTRSSTDTQYF. The CDR3 DNA sequence: TGTGCCTGGACGAGGTCGAGCACAGATACGCAGTATTTT.

This clonotype is a singleton in its sample. This may be a read error: a much more frequent sequence differs by one nucleotide. The rearrangement links TRBV5-6 to TRBJ2-7, with TRBD1 matching 8 bases. The CDR3 totals 13 residues. Germline CDR1 is SGHDT and CDR2 is YYEEEE. The junction had 9 bases not matched to a gene; V was cut back by 4 bases and J by 9 bases. CDR3 in DNA: TGTGCCAGCAGCCACGACAGGGGTGTCGGGCAGTACTTC. It codes for CASSHDRGVGQYF.

A remark on this clonotype: Its ends do not fully match the called genes, so a read error is possible. CDR3 loop: CASTLGQGRSGELFF. The CDR3 DNA reads as TGCGCCAGCACCTTGGGACAGGGAAGAAGCGGGGAGCTGTTTTTT. V is TRBV5-1 and J is TRBJ2-2; 9 bases are a match to TRBD1. Germline V lookup: CDR1 SGHRS, CDR2 YFSETQ. The CDR3 has 15 residues.

Comment on this clonotype: Possible read error: a much larger clone is one base away. V and J are TRBV2 and TRBJ1-4; perhaps TRBD1 as D (6 bases). Deletions cut 9 bases from V and 6 bases from J, with 11 bases between. Germline CDR1 and CDR2: SNHLY and FYNNEI. The CDR3 is 12 amino acids. DNA for the CDR3: TGTGCCAGTACCGGGGGCTATGAAAAACTGTTTTTT. Protein product: CASTGGYEKLFF.

This clonotype has ten or more counts. The chain carries TRBV27 and TRBJ1-1; no clear D gene. The CDR3 covers 13 residues. The germline gives CDR1 MNHEY, CDR2 SMNVEV (reference sequence). V dropped 7 bases and J dropped 6 bases, with 15 bases sitting between them. The CDR3 DNA reads as TGTGCCAGCAAAGAGGGTGGATTCGCTGAAGCTTTCTTT. Translated, it gives CASKEGGFAEAFF.

This clonotype was seen at least ten times. V gene TRBV7-2 combines with J gene TRBJ2-3, with TRBD2 identical over 9 bases. From germline, CDR1 is SGHTA and CDR2 FQGNSA. This CDR3 has 15 residues. V lost 3 bases to trimming and J lost 6 bases; unmatched junction nucleotides: 7. CDR3: CASSFSGSGGDTQYF. In DNA, the CDR3 is TGTGCCAGCAGCTTTAGCGGGAGTGGGGGCGATACGCAGTATTTT.

This clonotype was counted at least ten times. The chain combines TRBV12-3 or TRBV12-4 with TRBJ1-1; D remains unclear. Deletions cut 1 base from V and 1 base from J, with 10 bases between. This CDR3 comprises 15 residues. As DNA, the CDR3 is TGTGCCAGCAGTTTAGGCTACAGCCCGAACACTGAAGCTTTCTTT. Its translation: CASSLGYSPNTEAFF.

This clonotype was counted many times. This chain uses TRBV11-1 with TRBJ2-2, with D maybe TRBD1 (5 bases). The germline V and J ends were trimmed by 5 bases and 6 bases, with 16 bases remaining between them. From germline, CDR1 is SGHAT and CDR2 FQDESV (reference sequence). The CDR3 loop spans 15 amino acids. The CDR3 nucleotides are TGTGCCAGCAGCACCGTCGACAGACCCTCCGGGGAGCTGTTTTTT. Protein product: CASSTVDRPSGELFF.

This clonotype appeared many times. The chain joins TRBV28 to TRBJ1-4, with 7 bases aligning to TRBD1. CDR1 is MDHEN and CDR2 is SYDVKM in the germline V gene. V lost 7 bases to trimming and J lost 0 bases; unmatched junction nucleotides: 5. The CDR3 is made up of 15 amino acids. Here the CDR3 DNA reads TGTGCCAGCACTCGGGACAGCTCAACTAATGAAAAACTGTTTTTT. Amino acids: CASTRDSSTNEKLFF.

J is TRBJ2-2 and V is TRBV29-1; tentative D call: TRBD2 (6 bases). From germline, CDR1 is SQVTM and CDR2 ANQGSEA. This CDR3 spans 11 amino acids. The CDR3 nucleotides are TGCATCGCCGGGGGTGGGGGGGAGCTGTTTTTT. Its protein is CIAGGGGELFF.